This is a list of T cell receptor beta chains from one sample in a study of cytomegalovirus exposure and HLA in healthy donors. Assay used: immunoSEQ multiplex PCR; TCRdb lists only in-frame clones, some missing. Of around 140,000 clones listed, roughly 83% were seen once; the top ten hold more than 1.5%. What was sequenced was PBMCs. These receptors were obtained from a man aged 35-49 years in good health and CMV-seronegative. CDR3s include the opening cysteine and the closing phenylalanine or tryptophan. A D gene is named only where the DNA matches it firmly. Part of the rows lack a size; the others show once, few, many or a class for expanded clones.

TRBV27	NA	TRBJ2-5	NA	CASRSKIRETQYF	TGTGCCAGCAGGTCTAAGATTCGAGAGACCCAGTACTTC
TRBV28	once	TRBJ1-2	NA	CASSTGLGGYTF	TGTGCCAGCAGTACAGGGCTAGGTGGCTACACCTTC
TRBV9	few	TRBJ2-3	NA	CASSVSTSTDTQYF	TGTGCCAGCAGCGTAAGCACTAGCACAGATACGCAGTATTTT
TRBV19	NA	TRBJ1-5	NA	CASSPYNQPQHF	TGTGCCAGTAGTCCCTACAATCAGCCCCAGCATTTT
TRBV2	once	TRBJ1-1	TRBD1	CASSELDREFPEAFF	TGTGCCAGCAGTGAATTGGACAGGGAGTTCCCTGAAGCTTTCTTT
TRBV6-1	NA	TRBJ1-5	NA	CASLGTVNQPQHF	TGTGCCAGCCTTGGAACAGTCAATCAGCCCCAGCATTTT
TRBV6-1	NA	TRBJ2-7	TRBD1	CASSAGTGGYEQYF	TGTGCCAGCAGTGCGGGGACAGGGGGCTACGAGCAGTACTTC
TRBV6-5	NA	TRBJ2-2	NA	CASTRGRTGELFF	TGTGCCAGCACCCGAGGTCGAACCGGGGAGCTGTTTTTT
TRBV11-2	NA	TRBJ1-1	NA	CASSRDHQVTEAFF	TGTGCCAGCAGCCGAGACCACCAGGTTACTGAAGCTTTCTTT
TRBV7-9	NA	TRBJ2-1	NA	CASSPSSLGLHYNEQFF	TGTGCCAGCAGCCCTAGCTCCCTCGGGTTGCACTACAATGAGCAGTTCTTC
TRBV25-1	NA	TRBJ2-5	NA	CASSDGSGDQKETQYF	TGTGCCAGCAGTGACGGGAGTGGTGATCAGAAAGAGACCCAGTACTTC
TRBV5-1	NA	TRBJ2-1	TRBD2	CASSFVAGGYNEQFF	TGCGCCAGCAGCTTCGTAGCGGGAGGTTACAATGAGCAGTTCTTC
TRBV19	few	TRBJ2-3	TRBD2	CASSPRLAGGPTDTQYF	TGTGCCAGTAGTCCCCGACTAGCGGGAGGGCCAACAGATACGCAGTATTTT
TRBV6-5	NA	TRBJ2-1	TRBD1	CASHGDRVGNEQFF	TGTGCCAGCCACGGGGACAGGGTTGGCAATGAGCAGTTCTTC
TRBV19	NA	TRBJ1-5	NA	CASSIGFASLGAQPQHF	TGTGCCAGTAGTATTGGGTTCGCGAGCCTGGGGGCCCAGCCCCAGCATTTT
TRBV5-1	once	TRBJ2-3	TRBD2	CASSLDGVAGGTDTQYF	TGCGCCAGCAGCCTGGATGGGGTAGCGGGGGGTACAGATACGCAGTATTTT
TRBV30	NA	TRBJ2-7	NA	CAWSDQGYEQYF	TGTGCCTGGAGTGACCAGGGCTACGAGCAGTACTTC
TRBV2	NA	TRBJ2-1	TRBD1	CASSFGQGEQFF	TGTGCCAGCAGTTTTGGACAGGGCGAGCAGTTCTTC
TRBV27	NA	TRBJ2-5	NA	CASGSTVQETQYF	TGTGCCAGCGGTTCGACAGTACAAGAGACCCAGTACTTC
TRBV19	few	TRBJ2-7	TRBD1	CASSWDRGDTYEQYF	TGTGCCAGTAGTTGGGACAGGGGGGATACCTACGAGCAGTACTTC
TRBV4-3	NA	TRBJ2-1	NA	CASSQDRGVAYNEQFF	TGCGCCAGCAGCCAAGACAGGGGCGTCGCCTACAATGAGCAGTTCTTC
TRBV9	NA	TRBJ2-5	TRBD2	CASSVGPGGWETQYF	TGTGCCAGCAGCGTAGGTCCGGGGGGGTGGGAGACCCAGTACTTC
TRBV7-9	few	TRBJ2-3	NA	CASSPTTGRTDTQYF	TGTGCCAGCAGTCCTACTACAGGACGCACAGATACGCAGTATTTT
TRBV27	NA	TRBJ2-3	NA	CASSLPADTQYF	TGTGCCAGCAGTTTACCAGCGGATACGCAGTATTTT
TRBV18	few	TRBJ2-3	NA	CASSPFTRGIDTQYF	TGTGCCAGCTCACCATTTACCAGGGGAATAGATACGCAGTATTTT
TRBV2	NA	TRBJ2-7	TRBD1	CASGADRASYEQYF	TGTGCCAGCGGGGCGGACAGGGCCTCCTACGAGCAGTACTTC
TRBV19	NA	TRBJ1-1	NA	CASSTPQGNTEAFF	TGTGCCAGTAGTACTCCACAGGGGAACACTGAAGCTTTCTTT
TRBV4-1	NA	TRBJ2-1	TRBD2	CASSQDTRETRADEQFF	TGCGCCAGCAGCCAAGATACGCGGGAGACGAGGGCGGATGAGCAGTTCTTC
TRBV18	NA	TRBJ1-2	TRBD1	CASSQATGRDYGYTF	TGTGCCAGCTCACAGGCGACAGGGCGTGACTATGGCTACACCTTC
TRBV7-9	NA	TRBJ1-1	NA	CASSLMAGNTEAFF	TGTGCCAGCAGTCTTATGGCAGGGAACACTGAAGCTTTCTTT
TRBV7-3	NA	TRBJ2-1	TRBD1	CASSLPGGSYNEQFF	TGTGCCAGCAGCTTACCAGGGGGTTCCTACAATGAGCAGTTCTTC
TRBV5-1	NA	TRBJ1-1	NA	CASSLDLAEAFF	TGCGCCAGCAGCCTAGACCTAGCGGAAGCTTTCTTT
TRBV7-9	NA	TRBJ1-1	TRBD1	CASSLPIGTDTEAFF	TGTGCCAGCAGCTTACCAATAGGGACAGACACTGAAGCTTTCTTT
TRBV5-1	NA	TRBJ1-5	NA	CASTLPTGMGQPQHF	TGCGCCAGCACTCTCCCTACAGGGATGGGACAGCCCCAGCATTTT
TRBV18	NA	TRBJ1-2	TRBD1	CASSPSGRTGGNYGYTF	TGTGCCAGCTCACCAAGTGGGCGGACAGGGGGCAACTATGGCTACACCTTC
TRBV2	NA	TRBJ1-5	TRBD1	CASSGVGTGEVQPQHF	TGTGCCAGCAGTGGGGTCGGGACAGGGGAGGTTCAGCCCCAGCATTTT
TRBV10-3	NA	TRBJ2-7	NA	CAIGSGSYEQYF	TGTGCCATCGGTTCGGGATCCTACGAGCAGTACTTC
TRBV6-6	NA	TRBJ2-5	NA	CASYGGETQYF	TGTGCCAGCTACGGCGGGGAGACCCAGTACTTC
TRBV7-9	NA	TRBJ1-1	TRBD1	CASSSGQDPRNTEAFF	TGTGCCAGCAGCTCGGGACAGGATCCAAGAAACACTGAAGCTTTCTTT
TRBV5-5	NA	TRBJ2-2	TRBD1	CASSPRGQGGTGELFF	TGTGCCAGCAGCCCCCGGGGACAGGGGGGCACCGGGGAGCTGTTTTTT
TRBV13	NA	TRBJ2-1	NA	CASSLRWGDEQFF	TGTGCCAGCAGCTTAAGATGGGGCGATGAGCAGTTCTTC
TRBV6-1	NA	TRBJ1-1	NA	CASSELGPGTEAFF	TGTGCCAGCAGTGAACTGGGCCCTGGGACTGAAGCTTTCTTT
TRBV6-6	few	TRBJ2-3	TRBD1	CASSGSTGPSTDTQYF	TGTGCCAGCAGTGGATCGACAGGGCCCTCCACAGATACGCAGTATTTT
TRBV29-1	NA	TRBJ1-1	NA	CSVDLTGMNTEAFF	TGCAGCGTTGACTTGACCGGGATGAACACTGAAGCTTTCTTT
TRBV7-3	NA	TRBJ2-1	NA	CASSSQQPPNEQFF	TGTGCCAGCAGCTCCCAACAGCCACCGAATGAGCAGTTCTTC